This T cell receptor (beta chain) came from a study of T cells in Graves' hyperthyroidism and ophthalmopathy (dated by TCRdb to the late 2010s). General notes on the study: Peripheral blood samples were taken at the time of initial diagnosis, prior to any treatment. After sampling, hyperthyroidism patients received methimazole starting at 30 mg daily, and ophthalmopathy patients received high-dose intravenous methylprednisolone. In addition, the study compared T-cell repertoires in thyroid tissue and in blood from five to seven Graves' hyperthyroidism patients. The paper describes TCR Vbeta CDR3 sequencing of around 140 peripheral blood samples, made up of 40 to 45 ophthalmopathy patients, approximately 73 hyperthyroidism patients and 17 progressor patients. The 100 or so discovery patients were randomly divided into training and test sets at a 7:3 ratio. Prospective prediction of ophthalmopathy was tested in an independent validation cohort consisting of 18 hyperthyroidism patients and approximately 16 patients who later progressed to ophthalmopathy. TCR V-J signatures able to tell the groups apart were searched for in a discovery cohort of 95 or so patients, of whom under 45 had Graves' ophthalmopathy and 55 to 65 had stable Graves' hyperthyroidism. The full study reports these points: A 13 V-J signature model separated ophthalmopathy from stable hyperthyroidism, with approximately 87% sensitivity and about 81% specificity in cross-validation and 80%/75% in testing. Sample size was not statistically predetermined, and blinding of investigators to group allocation was not performed. Most expanded thyroid clonotypes (frequency above 0.001) were also detected in blood, suggesting blood repertoires may reflect thyroid immune responses. During validation, the model predicted progression to ophthalmopathy a median of approximately six months ahead of onset, with approximately 70% sensitivity and 72% to 80% specificity.

The TCR beta CDR3 regions were amplified from the RNA transcripts. The TCR CDR3 was subjected to a first round of RT-PCR using the HTBI primer set and the Qiagen OneStep RT-PCR kit. A second multiplex PCR round built the libraries, followed by size selection and purification. The libraries were sequenced on an Illumina HiSeq2000 using paired-end 100 bp reads. Under the source paper's analysis protocol: SOAPnuke was used to process the raw data, with reads discarded if the reads contained adapters or uncalled bases, had a mean Phred below 15, or lacked an exact constant-primer or identifier match. COPE v1.2.5 was used to merge high-quality paired reads, and clonotypes were defined as unique nucleotide sequences. MiTCR v1.1 was used to align the clonotypes against IMGT TRBV, TRBD and TRBJ reference segments. Analysis was restricted to V-J combinations with a frequency above 0.0001, which covered about 99% of repertoires. The TCS score was defined as F50 (clonal expansion) divided by E x V (chaos), with BLOSUM62-based TCRdist calculated between CDR3 peptides within each V-J. Welch's t-statistics and random forest reduced roughly 530 V-J features to 13, which were used in a naive Bayes classifier (R e1071). In TCRdb, the public reads were trimmed at Q25 with fastp and aligned with MiXCR, with productive beta chains retained. When rows share a CDR3 protein, they turn into one entry using the most common DNA and genes. Here the V and J calls rest on TCRdb's processing, not on the authors' analysis. For this sample the table gives approximately 570,000 distinct CDR3 sequences, of which nearly 20% were detected only once. The ten largest clones capture roughly 50% of the sample.

Ophthalmopathy patients had moderately to severely active disease, with a Clinical Activity Score of 3 or more, a NOSPECS grade of 4 or more, and a disease duration of less than 3 months. Any patient with an uncontrolled infection, another autoimmune disease, pregnancy or lactation was excluded. Diagnoses relied on clinical symptoms, serum thyroxine and TRAb, thyroid ultrasound and orbital computed tomography. PBMCs were isolated from 7.5 to 10 ml of fresh peripheral blood by Ficoll-Paque density gradient centrifugation. Total RNA was extracted using Trizol reagent, and RNA quality was assessed on an Agilent 2100 Bioanalyzer. This clonotype turned up a few times. Its cognate antigen has yet to be identified. Per-base quality was not reported, and no clone a single base away is much larger than it. The sequence came from a middle-aged man with Graves' ophthalmopathy. Material: blood.

The nucleotide sequence reads TGCAGTGCTAGAGACCCCGGGCCAGGGGGGGGGACCCAGTACTTC. Its translation reads: CSARDPGPGGGTQYF. Recombination connected TRBV20-1 to TRBJ2-5, with the D gene tentatively TRBD1 or TRBD2, based on 7 matching bases in each. Measured from the cysteine to the phenylalanine, the CDR3 is 15 residues long. Only CDR3 DNA remains: 45 bases, in frame from the first base. Between the V and J ends, shortened by 0 bases and 7 bases respectively, the junction contains 18 bases. From a lookup of the germline V gene (reference sequence), CDR1 and CDR2 are DFQATT and SNEGSKA.